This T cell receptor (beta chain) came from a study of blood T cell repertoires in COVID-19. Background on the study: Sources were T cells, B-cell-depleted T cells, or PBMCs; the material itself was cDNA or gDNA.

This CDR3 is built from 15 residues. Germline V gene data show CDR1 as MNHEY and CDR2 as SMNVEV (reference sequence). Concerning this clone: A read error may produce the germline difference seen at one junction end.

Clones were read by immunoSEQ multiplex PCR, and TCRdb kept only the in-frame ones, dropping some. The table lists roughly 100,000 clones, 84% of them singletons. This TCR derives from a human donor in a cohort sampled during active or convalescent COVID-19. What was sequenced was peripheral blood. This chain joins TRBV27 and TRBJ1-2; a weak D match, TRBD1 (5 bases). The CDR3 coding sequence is TGTGCCAGCAGAACGACTAGGGACCGAGACTACGGCTACACCTTC. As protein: CASRTTRDRDYGYTF.